The clone carrying this T cell receptor (beta chain) was recorded at least ten times. This sample is drawn from a study of identical twins. Through template switching, a universal primer site was introduced, and the cDNA contained unique molecular identifiers. TCRdb reprocessed the 5' RACE reads with MiXCR, giving one entry per CDR3 protein. Here the sample spans 400,000 to 650,000 distinct CDR3 sequences, approximately 22% being singletons. Separately, the same data were catalogued under a study of T cells expressing NK-cell markers. As that study records: More than five donors showed dominant NKG2C+ clonotypes comprising about 1.0-7.5% of their CD8+ T cells. Once again these clonotypes came out on top in the CD3+CD56-NKG2C+ fraction of four donors.

Sequencing was carried out using CD4+ T cells sorted from blood. The TCR was taken from a woman aged 18-29 years in good health.

The CDR3 bases are TGCAGCTCGCGGGGGAGGCGGGGTAACAATGAGCAGTTCTTC. The encoded protein is CSSRGRRGNNEQFF. The V gene is TRBV29-1, the J gene TRBJ2-1, with 7 bases fitting TRBD2. V was clipped by 8 bases and J by 5 bases; unmatched bases: 12. This CDR3 region has 14 residues. Looked up from germline, CDR1 is SQVTM and CDR2 is ANQGSEA.